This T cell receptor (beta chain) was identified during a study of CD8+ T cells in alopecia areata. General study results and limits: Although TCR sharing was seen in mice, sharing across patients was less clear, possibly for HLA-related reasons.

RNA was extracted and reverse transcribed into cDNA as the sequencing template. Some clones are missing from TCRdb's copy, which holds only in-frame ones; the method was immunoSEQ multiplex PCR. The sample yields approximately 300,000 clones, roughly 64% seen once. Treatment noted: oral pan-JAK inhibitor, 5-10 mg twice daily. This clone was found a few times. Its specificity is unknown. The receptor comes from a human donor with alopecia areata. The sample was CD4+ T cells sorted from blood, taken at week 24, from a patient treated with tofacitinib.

CDR3 protein: CATSRAGQGRETQYF. For the CDR3, the DNA is TGTGCCACCAGCAGAGCGGGACAGGGACGCGAGACCCAGTACTTC. The chain carries TRBV15 and TRBJ2-5; 9 bases are a match to TRBD1. The CDR3 is 15 residues long. CDR1 is LNHNV and CDR2 is YYDKDF in the germline V gene (reference sequence). V was clipped by 1 base and J by 5 bases; unmatched bases: 5.